Listed below are T cell receptor beta chains from one sample, sequenced in a study of naive and memory T cell subsets. From the UMI-ligation and nested PCR reads, TCRdb called clonotypes with MiXCR, one entry per CDR3 protein. The repertoire holds over 75,000 distinct CDR3 sequences, with around 14% as singletons. Sequenced sample: central memory CD4+ T cells from blood. The origin of the receptors is a human donor in good health. The CDR3 runs from the conserved cysteine through the conserved F or W. D genes are given only for firm matches. Clone size is shown for a subset of rows, as once, few, many or a class of expanded clone.

TGTGCCAGCAGCGTAGGGGATAGCAGGTGGGAGCTGTTTTTT	CASSVGDSRWELFF	TRBV9	TRBJ2-2	few	.
TGTGCCAGCTCACCACCTGGCAGGGGCCAAGAGACCCAGTACTTC	CASSPPGRGQETQYF	TRBV18	TRBJ2-5	few	.
TGTGCCAGCAGTTACTCGCAAAAGAGCGGGAGGGCCTCCTACGAGCAGTACTTC	CASSYSQKSGRASYEQYF	TRBV6-6	TRBJ2-7	.	TRBD2
TGCAGTGCTAGTTCGAACACCGGGGAGCTGTTTTTT	CSASSNTGELFF	TRBV20-1	TRBJ2-2	.	.
TGTGCCAGCAGTGTTCAGCCGAACACCGGGGAGCTGTTTTTT	CASSVQPNTGELFF	TRBV2	TRBJ2-2	many	.
TGCAGTGCTAGAGAGGCCAATGAGCAGTTCTTC	CSAREANEQFF	TRBV20-1	TRBJ2-1	many	.
TGTGCCAGCAGCCAAGATACAGGGGCTAATGAAAAACTGTTTTTT	CASSQDTGANEKLFF	TRBV3-1	TRBJ1-4	.	TRBD1
TGTGCCAGCAGTGAAGACAACTATGGCTACACCTTC	CASSEDNYGYTF	TRBV6-1	TRBJ1-2	.	.
TGTGCCAGCAGCCTAAACTCCTACGAGCAGTACTTC	CASSLNSYEQYF	TRBV7-2	TRBJ2-7	many	.
TGTGCCAGCAGTCCTCAGACGAGCAATCAGCCCCAGCATTTT	CASSPQTSNQPQHF	TRBV12-3/TRBV12-4	TRBJ1-5	.	.
TGTGCCACCGAGGGGGGCCCAATCCGAGATACGCAGTATTTT	CATEGGPIRDTQYF	TRBV28	TRBJ2-3	few	.
TGTGCCAGCAGCTTAGGTGGGACAGTCTATGGCTACACCTTC	CASSLGGTVYGYTF	TRBV7-2	TRBJ1-2	few	TRBD1
TGTGCCAGCAGCTTAGATACTCCCCGAGCGGAGACCCAGTACTTC	CASSLDTPRAETQYF	TRBV7-6	TRBJ2-5	few	.
TGTGCCAGCTCTGGGCGGGAGTTCTCTGGGAACAATGAGCAGTTCTTC	CASSGREFSGNNEQFF	TRBV18	TRBJ2-1	few	TRBD2
TGTGCCAGCTCACCCGGGACAGGGGGCAACTATGGCTACACCTTC	CASSPGTGGNYGYTF	TRBV18	TRBJ1-2	many	TRBD1
TGCGCCAGCTATATACACTCCTACGAGCAGTACTTC	CASYIHSYEQYF	TRBV5-1	TRBJ2-7	few	.
TGCGCCAGCAGCTTCGACAGCAACTCCTACGAGCAGTACTTC	CASSFDSNSYEQYF	TRBV5-1	TRBJ2-7	few	.
TGTGCCAGCAGCTTAGCACTTGAGCAGTTCTTC	CASSLALEQFF	TRBV11-2	TRBJ2-1	few	.
TGTGCCAGCAGTCTACCAGTTGGGGGGGTCACTGAAGCTTTCTTT	CASSLPVGGVTEAFF	TRBV2	TRBJ1-1	few	.
TGTGCCAGCAGTAGCCCCATTCGTCAGGGAGCGGTGACCCAGTACTTC	CASSSPIRQGAVTQYF	TRBV7-9	TRBJ2-5	.	.
TGCAGCGTTGAATTTGGAAACACCATATATTTT	CSVEFGNTIYF	TRBV29-1	TRBJ1-3	few	.
TGCAGCGTTGAATTCCCAGGAAACACCATATATTTT	CSVEFPGNTIYF	TRBV29-1	TRBJ1-3	.	.
TGTGCCAGCAGAACTCAACCGGGACAGGGAAACACTGAAGCTTTCTTT	CASRTQPGQGNTEAFF	TRBV6-4	TRBJ1-1	few	TRBD1
TGCGCCAGCAGCCAAGGCGGCGGAGCGGAGACCCAGTACTTC	CASSQGGGAETQYF	TRBV4-1	TRBJ2-5	many	.
TGTGCCAGCAGCCCAATCCCTTCGTCGGGAAATGAGCAGTTCTTC	CASSPIPSSGNEQFF	TRBV11-3	TRBJ2-1	.	.
TGCAGTGCTACCCCGAAAGGGCCTCTCGAGCAGTACTTC	CSATPKGPLEQYF	TRBV20-1	TRBJ2-7	few	.
TGTGCCAGCAGCACTAGCGGGACGGGAAGGGAGTTCTTC	CASSTSGTGREFF	TRBV7-6	TRBJ2-1	many	TRBD2
TGTGCCAGCAGCACCGGGACTAGCGGAAGCTCCTACAATGAGCAGTTCTTC	CASSTGTSGSSYNEQFF	TRBV7-2	TRBJ2-1	many	TRBD2
TGTGCCACTAGCGGGAGGACAGATACGCAGTATTTT	CATSGRTDTQYF	TRBV7-2	TRBJ2-3	many	TRBD2
TGCAGCGTGATCCCGAGCTCCTACGAGCAGTACTTC	CSVIPSSYEQYF	TRBV29-1	TRBJ2-7	few	.
TGTGCCAGCAGTCCCGGGGCAGGGGTTATCCAGCCCCAGCATTTT	CASSPGAGVIQPQHF	TRBV3-1	TRBJ1-5	few	.
TGTGCCAGCAGTAGCGAGGGCACCGGGGAGCTGTTTTTT	CASSSEGTGELFF	TRBV28	TRBJ2-2	few	.
TGTGCCAGCAGCTTATTAAGATACAATGAGCAGTTCTTC	CASSLLRYNEQFF	TRBV7-2	TRBJ2-1	few	.
TGTGCCAGTAGTGGGACAGGGGGCTACGGGGAGCTGTTTTTT	CASSGTGGYGELFF	TRBV19	TRBJ2-2	many	TRBD1
TGTGCCAGCAGCTTAGGGGAGGGACCGATCTACGAGCAGTACTTC	CASSLGEGPIYEQYF	TRBV7-2	TRBJ2-7	.	TRBD2
TGTGCCAGCAGCCAATTTACCCCGCGGGGGGGTGCCATTCAGTACTTC	CASSQFTPRGGAIQYF	TRBV14	TRBJ2-4	medium-sized	TRBD2
TGTGCCAGCACCACGGGGGGCTACGAGCAGTACTTC	CASTTGGYEQYF	TRBV6-2/TRBV6-3	TRBJ2-7	few	TRBD2
TGCAGCGTTGGCGGGTCAGAAGGCACTGAAGCTTTCTTT	CSVGGSEGTEAFF	TRBV29-1	TRBJ1-1	.	.
TGTGCCAGCAGCTTGGAAGGGGGGAGGAAGAATTCACCCCTCCACTTT	CASSLEGGRKNSPLHF	TRBV5-4	TRBJ1-6	few	.
TGTGCCAGCCCGTTGGAGAACACATACGAGCAGTACTTC	CASPLENTYEQYF	TRBV28	TRBJ2-7	many	.
TGTGCCAGCTTTGACAGATCATCTAACTATGGCTACACCTTC	CASFDRSSNYGYTF	TRBV28	TRBJ1-2	few	.
TGCGCCAGCAGCTCCTGGACTAGCGGGACCCGCACCGGGGAGCTGTTTTTT	CASSSWTSGTRTGELFF	TRBV4-1	TRBJ2-2	few	TRBD2